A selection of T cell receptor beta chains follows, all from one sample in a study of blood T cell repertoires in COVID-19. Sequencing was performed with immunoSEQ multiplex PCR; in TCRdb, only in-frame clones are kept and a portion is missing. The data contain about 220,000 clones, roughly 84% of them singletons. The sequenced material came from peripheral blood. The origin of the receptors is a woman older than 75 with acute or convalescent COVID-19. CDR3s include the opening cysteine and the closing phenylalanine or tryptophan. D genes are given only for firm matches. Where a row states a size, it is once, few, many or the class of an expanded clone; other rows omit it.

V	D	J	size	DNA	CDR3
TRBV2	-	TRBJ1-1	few	TGTGCCAGCAGTGAAAGACACCCAGATTATCTCACTGAAGCTTTCTTT	CASSERHPDYLTEAFF
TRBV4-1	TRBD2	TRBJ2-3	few	TGCGCCAGCAGCCCGGCCGGGACTAGCTGGACAGATACGCAGTATTTT	CASSPAGTSWTDTQYF
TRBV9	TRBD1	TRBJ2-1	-	TGTGCCAGCAGCCTCGGACAGGGGGGTTACAATGAGCAGTTCTTC	CASSLGQGGYNEQFF
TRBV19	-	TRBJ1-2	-	TGTGCCAGTAGTGACCCTCCCACAGGGCGCTATGGCTACACCTTC	CASSDPPTGRYGYTF
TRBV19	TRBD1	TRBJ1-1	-	TGTGCCAGTAGTAAGACAGGGGGCACTGAAGCTTTCTTT	CASSKTGGTEAFF
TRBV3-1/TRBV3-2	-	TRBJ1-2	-	TGTGCCAGCAGCCAAGCTCAGGTCTATGGCTACACCTTC	CASSQAQVYGYTF
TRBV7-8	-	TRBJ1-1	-	TGTGCCAGCAGCTCCGGGACTCCGAGAGGAGCTTTCTTT	CASSSGTPRGAFF
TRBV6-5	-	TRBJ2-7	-	TGTGCCAGCAGCTCCGACAGCTACGAGCAGTACTTC	CASSSDSYEQYF
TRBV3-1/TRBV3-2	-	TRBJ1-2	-	TGTGCCAGCAGCGGACAGTCTAACTATGGCTACACCTTC	CASSGQSNYGYTF
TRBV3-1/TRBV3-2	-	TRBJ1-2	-	TGTGCCAGCAGCCAAGGACAGAACTATGGCTACACCTTC	CASSQGQNYGYTF
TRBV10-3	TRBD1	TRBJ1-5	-	TGTGCCATCAGTGACCGGGACAGAACTCAGCCCCAGCATTTT	CAISDRDRTQPQHF
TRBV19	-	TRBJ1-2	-	TGTGCCAGTAGCCTGCGTAGGGGGACTAACTATGGCTACACCTTC	CASSLRRGTNYGYTF
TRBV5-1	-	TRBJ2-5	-	TGCGCCAGCAGCTTGGCGGGAACAGGGCAAGAGACCCAGTACTTC	CASSLAGTGQETQYF
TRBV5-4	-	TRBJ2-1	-	TGTGCCAGCAGCTTGGATCTCAGCTCCTACAATGAGCAGTTCTTC	CASSLDLSSYNEQFF
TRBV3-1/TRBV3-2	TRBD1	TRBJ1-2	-	TGTGCCAGCAGCCGAGGGACAGGGGGACCTAGGGACTACACCTTC	CASSRGTGGPRDYTF
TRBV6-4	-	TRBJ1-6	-	TGTGCCAGCATCCGTAAGACTGGGGGCAGAAATTCACCCCTCCACTTT	CASIRKTGGRNSPLHF
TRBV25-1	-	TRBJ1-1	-	TGTGCCAGCCGTGGGTCGACAGGCCGGGGAACTGAAGCTTTCTTT	CASRGSTGRGTEAFF
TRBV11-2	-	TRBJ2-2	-	TGTGCCAGCAGCCGAACAGGGATTTACACCGGGGAGCTGTTTTTT	CASSRTGIYTGELFF
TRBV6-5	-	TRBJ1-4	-	TGTGCCAGCACGGGTCGGGCAACTAATGAAAAACTGTTTTTT	CASTGRATNEKLFF
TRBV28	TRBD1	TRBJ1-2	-	TGTGCCAGCAGGCCATCTCCCGGGACAGGGGGTGTCTATGGCTACACCTTC	CASRPSPGTGGVYGYTF
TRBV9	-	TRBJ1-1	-	TGTGCCAGCAGCGTAGCTGGGCAGGGATCGGCTTTCTTT	CASSVAGQGSAFF
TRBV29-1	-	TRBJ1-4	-	TGCAGCGTTGCTACAGGGATTGAAAAACTGTTTTTT	CSVATGIEKLFF
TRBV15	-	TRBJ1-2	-	TGTGCCACCAGCAGAGATTTGGGGGCAGCCTATGGCTACACCTTC	CATSRDLGAAYGYTF
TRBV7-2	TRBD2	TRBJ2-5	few	TGTGCCAGCAGCCCCGGGACTAGCGGGGGGGGGACCCAGTACTTC	CASSPGTSGGGTQYF
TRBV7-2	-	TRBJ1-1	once	TGTGCCAGCAGCTTATTGGGGGGGAAGCCTGAAGCTTTCTTT	CASSLLGGKPEAFF
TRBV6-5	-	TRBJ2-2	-	TGTGCCAGCACGTTCACAACCACCGGGGAGCTGTTTTTT	CASTFTTTGELFF
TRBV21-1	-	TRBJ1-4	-	TGTGCCAGCAGCAAAAATAAATACAGGGGGTGTGAAAAACTGTTTTTT	CASSKNKYRGCEKLFF
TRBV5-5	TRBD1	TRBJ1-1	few	TGCGCAACGGGACAGGGGTCGGTGAACACTGAAGCTTTCTTT	CATGQGSVNTEAFF
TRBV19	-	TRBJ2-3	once	TGTGCCAGTAGTGATCCGCGGGAACTCTCCCCGACAGATACGCAGTATTTT	CASSDPRELSPTDTQYF
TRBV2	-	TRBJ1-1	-	TGTGCCAGCAGTCAGGGAAGACCTGAAGCTTTCTTT	CASSQGRPEAFF
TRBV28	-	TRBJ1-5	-	TGTGCCAGCTCCTCCCCTCAGCCCCAGCATTTT	CASSSPQPQHF
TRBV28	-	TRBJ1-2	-	TGTGCCAGCAGAACAGCAGGCCAAGTGGGCTACACCTTC	CASRTAGQVGYTF
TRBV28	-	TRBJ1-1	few	TGTGCCAGCAGTTTAAGGGGCGCACGCACTGAAGCTTTCTTT	CASSLRGARTEAFF
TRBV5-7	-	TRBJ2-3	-	TGTGCCAGCAGCTTGCGGGACTTAAGCACAGATACGCAGTATTTT	CASSLRDLSTDTQYF
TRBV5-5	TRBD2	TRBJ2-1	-	TGTGCCAGCAGCTCGGCACGGGGGGATTCCTACAATGAGCAGTTCTTC	CASSSARGDSYNEQFF
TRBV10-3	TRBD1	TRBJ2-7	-	TGTGCCATCGGAGGACAGGGGTACGAGCAGTACTTC	CAIGGQGYEQYF
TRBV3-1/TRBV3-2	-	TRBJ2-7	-	TGTGCCAGCAGCCAGTTCCTCTCGGAGGCTTTGGAGCAGTACTTC	CASSQFLSEALEQYF
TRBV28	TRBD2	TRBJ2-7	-	TGTGCCAGCAACCCAGTAGCGGGGGGTTTCTACGAGCAGTACTTC	CASNPVAGGFYEQYF
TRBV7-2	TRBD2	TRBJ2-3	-	TGTGCCAGCAGCTGGCCGCCGGGAGGGGGGGCTGAAGATACGCAGTATTTT	CASSWPPGGGAEDTQYF
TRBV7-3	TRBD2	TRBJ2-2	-	TGTGCCAGCAGCTTAGGGCTAGCGGGGATCACCGGGGAGCTGTTTTTT	CASSLGLAGITGELFF